What follows is one TCR beta chain and its context. The sample originates from a study of cytomegalovirus exposure and HLA in healthy donors. Background on the study: Some 85 million unique TCRs, all from HLA-typed donors, were included in an early release of the data.

With V trimmed by 5 bases and J by 7 bases, 5 bases remained unmatched. The CDR3 sequence is 14 residues long. The germline CDR1 and CDR2 sequences are SEHNR and FQNEAQ (reference sequence). PCR used 60 Vbeta primers and 13 Jbeta primers. The protocol was immunoSEQ multiplex PCR, while the TCRdb copy is restricted to in-frame clones and leaves out a portion. The sample table includes 100,000 to 150,000 clones. This sequence was found in a man aged 18 to 29 in good health and CMV-seronegative. The chain employs TRBV7-9 and TRBJ1-1; 12 positions match TRBD1. Sequencing was done on a sample of PBMCs. In DNA, the CDR3 is TGTGCCAGCAGCGTGGGGACAGGGGGCCGTGAAGCTTTCTTT. Amino acids: CASSVGTGGREAFF. The whole variable domain, filled in from reference TRBV7-9 and TRBJ1-1, reads DTGVSQNPRHKITKRGQNVTFRCDPISEHNRLYWYRQTLGQGPEFLTYFQNEAQLEKSRLLSDRFSAERPKGSFSTLEIQRTEQGDSAMYLCASSVGTGGREAFFGQGTRLTVV.